Listed below are T cell receptor beta chains from one sample, sequenced in a study of T cell responses to AZD1222 COVID-19 vaccine. The assay was immunoSEQ multiplex PCR, and TCRdb's table has in-frame clones only and misses some. The sample gives approximately 200,000 clones, about 95% of which show up once; 1.5% to 2% is in the top ten. The material was peripheral blood, obtained 28 days after the second dose of the MenACWY control vaccine. The receptors here all came from an adult who received the MenACWY meningococcal vaccine as a control. CDR3s include the opening cysteine and the closing phenylalanine or tryptophan. The D gene is left open where the match is weak.

TRBJ2-7 . TRBV27 CATGRDGSYEQYF TGTGCCACGGGCCGGGACGGCTCCTACGAGCAGTACTTC
TRBJ1-2 . TRBV3-1/TRBV3-2 CASSQDMAGRGYTF TGTGCCAGCAGCCAAGATATGGCAGGGCGAGGCTACACCTTC
TRBJ1-3 TRBD1 TRBV3-1/TRBV3-2 CASSVVSGTDYGNTIYF TGTGCCAGCAGTGTGGTCTCCGGGACAGACTATGGAAACACCATATATTTT
TRBJ2-2 TRBD1 TRBV7-2 CASSSTGGRTGELFF TGTGCCAGCAGCTCTACAGGGGGGAGGACCGGGGAGCTGTTTTTT
TRBJ1-2 . TRBV19 CASHPRTGGNGYTF TGTGCCAGTCACCCACGGACCGGGGGGAATGGCTACACCTTC
TRBJ2-1 . TRBV29-1 CSVEGGPYNEQFF TGCAGCGTTGAAGGGGGACCCTACAATGAGCAGTTCTTC
TRBJ1-1 . TRBV29-1 CSVEGQENTEAFF TGCAGCGTTGAAGGGCAGGAGAACACTGAAGCTTTCTTT
TRBJ2-7 . TRBV7-9 CASSLVVGYEQYF TGTGCCAGCAGCTTAGTGGTGGGTTACGAGCAGTACTTC
TRBJ2-2 TRBD2 TRBV6-5 CASSYASGNTGELFF TGTGCCAGCAGTTACGCTAGCGGGAACACCGGGGAGCTGTTTTTT
TRBJ2-7 TRBD1 TRBV5-1 CASSTGTGGPEQYF TGCGCCAGCAGTACCGGGACAGGGGGCCCCGAGCAGTACTTC